This TCR beta chain appears in the sequencing data of a study of blood T cell repertoires in COVID-19. Study in general: The cDNA or gDNA used as material had been derived from T cells, B-cell-depleted T cells, or PBMCs.

Original data processing: Amplification with reference gene primers provided the estimates of nucleated cell counts. Profiling relied on immunoSEQ multiplex PCR, and the TCRdb table lists in-frame clones only, not all of them. V, J and clone size derive from that table, while D and trimming were established from the DNA sequence. The data hold around 250,000 clones, with roughly nine tenths observed a single time. The germline V gene encodes CDR1 SGHNT and CDR2 YENEEA. The CDR3 length is 14 residues. V was cut by 1 base and J by 7 bases, with 10 bases left in between. This TCR derives from a woman aged 40 to 50 who had recovered from COVID-19. The J gene is TRBJ2-2, the V gene TRBV11-3, with D possibly matching TRBD1 (6 bases). Sequences were obtained from peripheral blood. CDR3 protein: CASSLVRGHGELFF. DNA of the CDR3: TGTGCCAGCAGCTTAGTCAGGGGCCACGGGGAGCTGTTTTTT.